What follows describes a single TCR beta chain. Via MiXCR, TCRdb re-called the RT-PCR reads, giving one row per CDR3 protein. The sample lists almost 700,000 distinct CDR3 sequences, 14% occurring once. V gave up 6 bases and J gave up 9 bases, with 17 bases separating them. This CDR3 has 14 amino acids. This clonotype was sampled from a female donor in good health, serving as a healthy control. Specimen: memory CD4+ T cells from blood. The gene calls are TRBV12-3 or TRBV12-4 and TRBJ2-2; D may be TRBD1 or TRBD2 (7 bases each). The CDR3 sequence is CASSLQGGVRELFF. CDR3 DNA: TGTGCCAGCAGCCTCCAGGGGGGGGTCAGGGAGCTGTTTTTT.